This TCR beta chain was sequenced during a study of identical twins. The V gene lost 3 bases and the J gene lost 0 bases, with 13 bases spanning the gap. The CDR3 loop spans 16 amino acids. MiXCR, applied by TCRdb to the 5' RACE reads, yields one record per CDR3 protein. The top ten clones hold roughly 4.2% of a sample with 200,000 to 250,000 distinct CDR3 sequences, roughly 13% of them seen once. In this sample, this clonotype turned up a few times. These data were also reused for a study on yellow fever vaccine responses in identical twins.

The sample taken for sequencing was memory (CD45RO+) T cells sorted from blood. The V gene is TRBV12-3 or TRBV12-4, the J gene TRBJ2-3; a weak D match, TRBD2 (5 bases). The sequence derives from a woman between 18 and 30 years old in good health. The CDR3, as DNA: TGTGCCAGCAGTTTCAGAGGGAGTACTAGCACAGATACGCAGTATTTT. Amino acids: CASSFRGSTSTDTQYF.